Listed here are 10 T cell receptor beta chains from one sample, sequenced in a study of cytotoxic CD8 clonotypes in ibrutinib-treated CLL. Using immunoSEQ multiplex PCR, the repertoire was profiled, and TCRdb retains in-frame clones only, with some absent. Of roughly 180,000 clones listed, under 90% are singletons. The input for sequencing was PBMCs, taken after 24 months of ibrutinib treatment. The receptor set was obtained from a human donor with chronic lymphocytic leukemia.

The V gene is TRBV6-4, the J gene TRBJ2-2; 10 bases align to TRBD1. The CDR3 spans 15 residues. Trimming cost V 5 bases and J 4 bases; bases outside gene matches: 4. Germline V lookup: CDR1 MRHNA, CDR2 SNTAGT. As DNA, the CDR3 is TGTGCCAGCAGTCCGGGACAGGGGCGCACCGGGGAGCTGTTTTTT. Translated, it gives CASSPGQGRTGELFF.

The V gene is TRBV5-1, the J gene TRBJ2-3, with no clear D. Germline CDR1 and CDR2: SGHRS and YFSETQ. The CDR3 length is 15 residues. V gave up 1 base and J gave up 0 bases, with 9 bases separating them. In nucleotides, the CDR3 is TGCGCCAGCAGCTTGCCCGCATCTAGCACAGATACGCAGTATTTT. Protein sequence: CASSLPASSTDTQYF.

This sequence joins TRBV11-2 and TRBJ2-7; 9 positions match TRBD1. This CDR3 region has 15 residues. V shed 5 bases, J shed 0 bases, and the junction held 5 bases outside the gene matches. Germline CDR1 reads SGHAT; CDR2 reads FQNNGV. CDR3 nucleotides: TGTGCCAGCAGCCCCGGGACAGGGCGCTCCTACGAGCAGTACTTC. Residues: CASSPGTGRSYEQYF.

The chain couples TRBV19 to TRBJ1-5; TRBD1 might be the D (6 bases). Looked up from germline, CDR1 is LNHDA and CDR2 is SQIVND (reference sequence). This CDR3 region has 15 residues. V was shortened by 2 bases and J by 1 base, with 9 bases between the two germline ends. The CDR3 protein is CASSIRGASNQPQHF. The CDR3 region has the DNA TGTGCCAGTAGTATACGGGGGGCCAGCAATCAGCCCCAGCATTTT.

This chain uses TRBV9 with TRBJ1-2, with D unresolved. Germline CDR1 SGDLS, CDR2 YYNGEE. The CDR3 extends over 15 amino acids. The germline V and J ends were trimmed by 0 bases and 4 bases, with 13 bases remaining between them. The CDR3 reads CASSVGDRGVYGYTF. CDR3 DNA: TGTGCCAGCAGCGTAGGTGACCGGGGAGTCTATGGCTACACCTTC.

The chain employs TRBV28 and TRBJ1-1; D not resolved. The CDR3 loop spans 13 amino acids. V shed 3 bases and J shed 8 bases, with 13 bases lying between them. Germline V gene lookup returns CDR1 MDHEN and CDR2 SYDVKM. CDR3 DNA sequence: TGTGCCAGCAGTTTCTACCGGATCGCAGAAGCTTTCTTT. It specifies CASSFYRIAEAFF.

This chain connects TRBV4-2 to TRBJ2-3, with D perhaps given as TRBD1 or TRBD2 (5 bases each). This CDR3 comprises 16 residues. V was clipped by 0 bases and J by 4 bases, with 14 bases between them. Germline V gene sequence: CDR1 LGHNA, CDR2 YNFKEQ. CDR3 residues: CASSQDRGRYADTQYF. In DNA, the CDR3 is TGTGCCAGCAGCCAAGATCGGGGCCGGTACGCAGATACGCAGTATTTT.

The gene calls are TRBV7-2 and TRBJ2-5; 13 bases are shared with TRBD2. Germline CDR1 SGHTA, CDR2 FQGNSA. There are 15 residues in the CDR3. V shed 5 bases, J shed 9 bases, and the junction held 9 bases outside the gene matches. CDR3 region: CASSTRTSGGLPQYF. The CDR3 DNA reads as TGTGCCAGCAGCACCCGGACTAGCGGGGGACTACCCCAGTACTTC.

This clone occurred many times. This sequence joins TRBV30 and TRBJ1-3; the D is unclear. Trimming shortened V by 4 bases and J by 0 bases, and 10 bases separated the two germline ends. The CDR3 contains 14 residues. CDR1 is GTSNPN, CDR2 SVGIG, per germline (reference sequence). The CDR3 DNA follows: TGTGCCTGGATGTTGGGATCCTCTGGAAACACCATATATTTT. Its translation is CAWMLGSSGNTIYF.

The count of this clone is one. The V and J genes are TRBV28 and TRBJ2-2, with 8 bases identical to TRBD2. The ends lost 7 bases at V and 3 bases at J; junction bases unmatched: 13. The CDR3 spans 17 residues. CDR1 is MDHEN and CDR2 is SYDVKM in the germline V gene. The chain's CDR3 is CASTSQTSGPDTGELFF. CDR3 bases: TGTGCCAGCACGTCCCAAACTAGCGGCCCGGACACCGGGGAGCTGTTTTTT.